The text below deals with one TCR beta chain. What it binds is unknown. The data derive from a study of Ad26.COV2.S vaccination and SARS-CoV-2 variants. Points from the study as a whole: Reportedly, spike-specific CD8+ and CD4+ T cell responses achieved substantial breadth once vaccination had taken place.

Profiled with immunoSEQ multiplex PCR; TCRdb holds only in-frame clones, not every one. The data hold around 250,000 clones, with around nine tenths observed a single time. Germline CDR1 and CDR2: LGHNA and YSLEER. The CDR3 length is 21 residues. Trimming removed 1 base from V and 3 bases from J; junction bases left unmatched: 20. Treatment in this sample: 19 received Ad26.COV2.S at low or high dose, single or two shots; several received placebo; per-sample allocation not given. Each sample was drawn 63 days after the first injection (of vaccine or placebo). This chain joins TRBV4-3 and TRBJ1-1, with TRBD1 matching over 10 bases. This sequence was found in a person aged 18-65 years who received the Ad26.COV2.S COVID-19 vaccine or a placebo. The source was peripheral blood, collected in a trial of Ad26.COV2.S vaccine versus placebo. In DNA form, the CDR3 reads TGCGCCAGCAGCCAAGCATATACGGAAGCACTAAGGGACAGGGGACACACTGAAGCTTTCTTT. This translates into CASSQAYTEALRDRGHTEAFF.